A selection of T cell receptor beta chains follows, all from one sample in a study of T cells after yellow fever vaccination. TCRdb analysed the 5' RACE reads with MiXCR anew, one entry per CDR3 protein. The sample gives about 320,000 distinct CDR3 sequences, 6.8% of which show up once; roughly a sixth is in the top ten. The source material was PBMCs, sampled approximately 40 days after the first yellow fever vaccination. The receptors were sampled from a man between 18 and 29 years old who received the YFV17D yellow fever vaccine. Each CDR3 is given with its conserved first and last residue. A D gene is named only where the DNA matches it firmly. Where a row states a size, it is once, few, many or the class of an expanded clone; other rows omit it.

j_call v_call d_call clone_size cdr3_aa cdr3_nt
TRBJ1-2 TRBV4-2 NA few CASNWGAGEGGYTF TGTGCCAGCAACTGGGGGGCAGGGGAGGGTGGCTACACCTTC
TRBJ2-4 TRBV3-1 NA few CASAEGQRNIQYF TGTGCCAGCGCAGAAGGGCAAAGAAACATTCAGTACTTC
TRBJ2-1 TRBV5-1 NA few CASSPTTGTVQFF TGCGCCAGCAGTCCGACCACCGGGACGGTTCAATTCTTC
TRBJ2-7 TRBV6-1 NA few CASSPLFGSTESEQYF TGTGCCAGCAGCCCTTTGTTTGGGTCCACGGAGAGCGAGCAGTACTTC
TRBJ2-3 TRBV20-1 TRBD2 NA CSGFLAATDTQYF TGCAGTGGATTCCTAGCGGCCACAGATACGCAGTATTTT
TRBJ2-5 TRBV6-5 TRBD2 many CASSYKTSGGTQYF TGTGCCAGCAGTTACAAGACTAGCGGAGGGACCCAGTACTTC
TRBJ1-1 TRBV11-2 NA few CASSLGYPEAFF TGTGCCAGCAGCTTAGGATATCCTGAAGCTTTCTTT
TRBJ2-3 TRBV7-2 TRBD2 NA CASSFTSGGRTDTQYF TGTGCCAGCAGCTTCACTAGCGGGGGCCGCACAGATACGCAGTATTTT
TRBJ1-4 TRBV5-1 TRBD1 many CASSLGQGAYGRKLFF TGCGCCAGCAGCTTGGGCCAGGGGGCCTACGGAAGAAAACTGTTTTTT
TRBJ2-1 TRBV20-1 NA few CSARDLLTHSYNEQFF TGCAGTGCTAGAGATCTGCTAACTCACTCCTACAATGAGCAGTTCTTC
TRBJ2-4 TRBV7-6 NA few CASSPLLLQTAKNIQYF TGTGCCAGCAGCCCCCTTCTGCTTCAGACAGCCAAAAACATTCAGTACTTC
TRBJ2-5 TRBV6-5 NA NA CASSSDLRAQYF TGTGCCAGCAGTTCGGACTTAAGGGCCCAGTACTTC
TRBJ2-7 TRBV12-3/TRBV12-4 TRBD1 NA CASSPGTDQQYF TGTGCCAGCAGTCCCGGGACAGATCAGCAGTACTTC
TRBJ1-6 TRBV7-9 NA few CASSSALANSPLHF TGTGCCAGCAGTTCGGCCCTCGCTAATTCACCCCTCCACTTT
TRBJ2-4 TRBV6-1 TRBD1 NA CASRRGTGPGAKNIQYF TGTGCCAGCAGACGCGGGACAGGGCCAGGGGCCAAAAACATTCAGTACTTC
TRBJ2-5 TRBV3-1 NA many CASSPPGVGETQYF TGTGCCAGCAGCCCCCCGGGGGTTGGGGAGACCCAGTACTTC
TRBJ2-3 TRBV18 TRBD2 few CASSPVAGGFTDTQYF TGTGCCAGCTCACCGGTAGCGGGGGGATTCACAGATACGCAGTATTTT
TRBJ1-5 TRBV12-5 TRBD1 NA CASGPYPGQGAYQPQHF TGTGCTAGTGGTCCTTACCCAGGACAGGGGGCTTATCAGCCCCAGCATTTT
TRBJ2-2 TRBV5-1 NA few CASGGRTYTGELFF TGCGCCAGCGGGGGACGGACTTACACCGGGGAGCTGTTTTTT
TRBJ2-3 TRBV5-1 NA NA CASSLTGPQRYTDTQYF TGCGCCAGCAGCTTGACAGGCCCGCAGCGATACACAGATACGCAGTATTTT
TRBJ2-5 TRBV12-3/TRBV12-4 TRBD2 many CASSGAGGRIETQYF TGTGCCAGCTCCGGGGCGGGGGGCCGAATAGAGACCCAGTACTTC
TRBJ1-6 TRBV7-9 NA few CASSPRGGSPYNSPLHF TGTGCCAGCAGCCCCCGGGGGGGCTCACCCTATAATTCACCCCTCCACTTT
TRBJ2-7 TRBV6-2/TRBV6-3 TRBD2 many CASSYSWLAGRSYEQYF TGTGCCAGCAGTTACTCCTGGCTAGCGGGGCGCTCCTACGAGCAGTACTTC
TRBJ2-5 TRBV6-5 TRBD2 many CASRTSGGAWIPETQYF TGTGCCAGCAGGACTAGCGGGGGGGCATGGATTCCGGAGACCCAGTACTTC
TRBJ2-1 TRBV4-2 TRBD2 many CASSQDSGSGGISEQFF TGTGCCAGCAGCCAAGATAGTGGTAGCGGGGGGATCAGTGAGCAGTTCTTC
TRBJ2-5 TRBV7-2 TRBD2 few CASSLGPLAGGRGTQYF TGTGCCAGCAGCTTAGGACCACTAGCGGGGGGCCGGGGGACCCAGTACTTC
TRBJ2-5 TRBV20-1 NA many CSARGGLIETQYF TGCAGTGCTAGAGGCGGACTAATAGAGACCCAGTACTTC
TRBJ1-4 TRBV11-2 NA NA CASSLVGSTNEKLFF TGTGCCAGCAGCTTAGTGGGATCGACTAATGAAAAACTGTTTTTT
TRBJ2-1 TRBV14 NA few CASSQDSRTINEQFF TGTGCCAGCAGCCAAGACAGTCGGACAATCAATGAGCAGTTCTTC
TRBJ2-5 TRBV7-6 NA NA CASSLGGGKETQYF TGTGCCAGCAGCTTAGGAGGGGGTAAAGAGACCCAGTACTTC
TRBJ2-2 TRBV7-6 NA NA CASSLRGDNTGELFF TGTGCCAGCAGCTTACGGGGAGACAACACCGGGGAGCTGTTTTTT
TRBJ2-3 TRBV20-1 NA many CSARNGGGDTQYF TGCAGTGCCCGAAACGGGGGCGGGGATACGCAGTATTTT
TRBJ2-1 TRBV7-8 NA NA CASSLLRTVEQFF TGTGCCAGCAGCTTATTGAGGACAGTTGAGCAGTTCTTC
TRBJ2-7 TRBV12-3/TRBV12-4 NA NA CASSLRSYEQYF TGTGCCAGCAGTCTCCGTTCCTACGAGCAGTACTTC
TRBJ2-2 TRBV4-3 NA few CASSQGTQGAGELFF TGCGCCAGCAGCCAGGGAACTCAGGGAGCCGGGGAGCTGTTTTTT
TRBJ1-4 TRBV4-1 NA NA CASSQVGGINENLFF TGCGCCAGCAGCCAAGTAGGCGGGATTAATGAAAACCTGTTTTTT
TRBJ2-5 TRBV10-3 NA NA CAITVGRSMKETQYF TGTGCCATCACTGTGGGACGGTCCATGAAAGAGACCCAGTACTTC